This T cell receptor (beta chain) emerged from a study of T cell repertoires in cytomegalovirus infection. The study's findings and limits: Cumulative frequency (of public TCR beta family members) identified carriers of CMV plus the relevant HLA.

TCRdb called the reads again in MiXCR, with one record for every CDR3 protein. Here the sample spans more than 400,000 distinct CDR3 sequences, about 26% being singletons. In germline, CDR1 is MNHEY, CDR2 SMNVEV (reference sequence). V dropped 4 bases and J dropped 9 bases, with 10 bases sitting between them. The CDR3 length is 12 residues. Worth noting for this clonotype: The antigen remains undetermined.

The sequence was obtained from a human donor in good health (CMV status not recorded). Some clones in this sample may be carry-over from other donors' samples. The rearrangement joins TRBV27 to TRBJ2-1, with D maybe TRBD2 (5 bases). The specimen sequenced was PBMCs. CDR3 region: CASSSSFGEQFF. For the CDR3, the DNA is TGTGCCAGCAGTTCTAGCTTCGGTGAGCAGTTCTTC.